This T cell receptor (beta chain) was observed in a study of Ad26.COV2.S vaccination and SARS-CoV-2 variants (dated by TCRdb to about 2021). Background for the entire study: Vaccine-arm donors came from COV1001, a multicentre, randomized, double-blind, placebo-controlled phase I-IIa trial of Ad26.COV2.S in healthy adults. A total of around 32 samples were included in the TCR-sequenced set, comprising roughly 19 Ad26.COV2.S vaccine recipients, 5 placebo recipients and 8 SARS-CoV-2 convalescent individuals. Ad26.COV2.S was administered intramuscularly at 5 x 10^10 or 1 x 10^11 viral particles, either as a single shot or as two shots given 56 days apart. Investigators did not know the trial group allocation while performing experiments and assessing outcomes. The specificity and breadth of SARS-CoV-2-reactive T cell receptors after Ad26.COV2.S vaccination were assessed by TCRbeta repertoire sequencing. Participants in the trial were split at random into five groups of five each, receiving low-dose or high-dose Ad26.COV2.S once or twice, or else placebo on both occasions.

The CDR3 has 14 amino acids, counting the end cysteine and phenylalanine. Only the CDR3 portion is preserved as DNA: 42 bases, with reading frame beginning at the first base. Trimming costs V 1 base and J 7 bases, and their ends lie 12 bases apart. Via the germline V gene, CDR1 is SGHTS and CDR2 YDEGEE. Study-wide findings and limitations: According to the authors, total T cell responses may have been underestimated by the TCR breadth and depth analyses. After vaccination, substantial breadth of spike-specific CD8+ and CD4+ T cell responses was reported. Higher spike-specific TCR breadth was observed in Ad26.COV2.S recipients than in placebo recipients (P = 0.0014). The study was not powered to compare responses between vaccine doses or regimens. Comparable non-spike TCR breadth was observed between vaccine and placebo recipients, consistent with only spike being contained in the vaccine.

The treatment or condition label corresponds to: some 20 received Ad26.COV2.S at low or high dose, single or two shots; about 5 received placebo; per-sample allocation not given. For vaccine and placebo recipients, the sequenced repertoires came from samples collected on day 63 after the first injection. Cohort 1b enrolled about two dozen adults aged 18-55 years at a single site in Boston, USA, between 29 July and 7 August 2020. Ad26.COV2.S was a replication-incompetent adenovirus type 26 vector that expressed a prefusion-stabilized SARS-CoV-2 spike protein derived from the original Wuhan strain. The immunoSEQ Assay was the method used to sequence TCRbeta CDR3 regions. After extraction, genomic DNA underwent amplification by bias-controlled multiplex PCR, followed by high-throughput sequencing. In the source study's methods: To quantify the absolute abundance of each unique TCRbeta CDR3 region, sequences were collapsed and filtered. T cell fraction was estimated by normalization of TCRbeta template counts to usable DNA, with usable DNA being measured through amplification of reference genes present in all nucleated cells. Repertoire TCRs were annotated as SARS-CoV-2-specific when V gene, CDR3 amino acid sequence and J gene were exactly matched to a known reactive TCR set. MIRA supplied the reference SARS-CoV-2 TCR set, which was filtered for enrichment in COVID-19-positive ImmuneCODE repertoires so that public or cross-reactive TCRs were removed. Using the MIRA antigens, annotated TCRs were further analysed by specific ORF or by position within an ORF. Depth was the summed frequency of annotated unique rearrangements, while breadth was defined as annotated unique rearrangements over total unique productive rearrangements. Two-sided Wilcoxon rank-sum tests were applied when comparing TCR breadth between groups. Entries here come from immuneACCESS through TCRdb and include only in-frame sequences with V and J called. Some clones fail to appear in such tables; in the studies checked, an unresolved V gene covers under half of the shortfall, and the cause of the remainder is unknown. That table supplies the V and J calls and clone size; D and trimming were determined from the DNA. Recorded for this sample are approximately 420,000 clones; 80% to 90% of them occurred a single time. Under 4% of the sample is in the top ten clones.

Note on this clone: This clone's antigen is unknown. Per-nucleotide qualities are absent, and no much larger clonotype sits a single base away.

The input for sequencing was peripheral blood, taken in a trial of Ad26.COV2.S vaccine versus placebo. The receptor was derived from a person between 18 and 60 years old who received the Ad26.COV2.S COVID-19 vaccine or a placebo. Here the chain combines TRBV5-8 and TRBJ1-5; possibly the D gene is TRBD1, per 5 matching bases. The CDR3 sequence is CASSLPQGYQPQHF. DNA sequence: TGTGCCAGCAGCTTGCCCCAGGGCTACCAGCCCCAGCATTTT.